This TCR beta chain was captured in a study of CD8 T cells in Susac syndrome. Sequencing targeted TCR beta in blood CD8+ and CD4+ T cells. RNA totalling about 0.45 to 1 ug underwent reverse transcription with random hexamers. Across 54 Vbeta and 13 Jbeta, TCR beta CDR3 was amplified with immunoSEQ multiplex PCR. A single record per CDR3 protein comes from TCRdb applying MiXCR to the immunoSEQ multiplex PCR reads. The sample contains around 270,000 distinct CDR3 sequences, roughly 85% of which appear only once. This CDR3 region has 14 residues. CDR1 PRHDT and CDR2 FYEKMQ come from the germline V gene (reference sequence). V dropped 3 bases and J dropped 6; count of bases not matched to a gene: 1.

This sequence joins TRBV13 and TRBJ2-1; 11 bases match TRBD1. The clonotype comes from a human donor with multiple sclerosis. Sample: CD8+ T cells from PBMCs. CDR3 DNA: TGTGCCAGCAGCTTCGGGACAGGGGGCAATGAGCAGTTCTTC. Amino acids: CASSFGTGGNEQFF.